The clone carrying this T cell receptor beta chain showed up just a few times. Its target is unknown. Cultured CD4+ T cell DNA was sequenced using the Oncomine TCR Beta short-read assay. TCRdb reprocessed the PCR reads with MiXCR, giving one entry per CDR3 protein. The data hold about 22,000 distinct CDR3 sequences, with around two fifths observed a single time. The sample is drawn from a study of vaccination and CD4 T cells after COVID-19. The CDR3 totals 12 residues. Germline CDR1 DFQATT, CDR2 SNEGSKA (reference sequence). Trimming took 4 bases from V and 8 from J; bases not matched to a gene: 4. Documented time point: late sampling 161 to 241 days after vaccination in three convalescent patients. Treatment defined: approximately nine-day PBMC culture with coronavirus spike peptide pools or control peptides (ViraFEST assay).

The rearrangement joins TRBV20-1 to TRBJ2-1; TRBD1 matches 8 bases. This material consisted of CD4+ T cells from blood, cultured in vitro, taken about 7 months after SARS-CoV-2 vaccination. This receptor was identified in a human donor who had recovered from COVID-19. The CDR3: CSATDRDDEQFF. The CDR3 DNA reads as TGCAGTGCTACGGACAGGGACGATGAGCAGTTCTTC.